A selection of T cell receptor beta chains follows, all from one sample in a study of blood T cell repertoires in COVID-19. Sequencing was performed with immunoSEQ multiplex PCR; in TCRdb, only in-frame clones are kept and a portion is missing. This sample has 250,000 or so clones, with roughly 90% found just once. The sample consisted of peripheral blood. These receptors all stem from a woman aged 60-75 years with acute or convalescent COVID-19. CDR3s include the opening cysteine and the closing phenylalanine or tryptophan. Clone size is not always given. Where it is, it says once, few, many or a class for expanded clones.

CASSPYRAEDMNTEAFF | TRBJ1-1 | 17 | TRBV6-2/TRBV6-3 | .
CASSFQGTAGNTIYF | TRBJ1-3 | 15 | TRBV5-1 | .
CASSYRTRSTDTQYF | TRBJ2-3 | 15 | TRBV7-2 | .
CASSLSTVNTEAFF | TRBJ1-1 | 14 | TRBV5-1 | .
CSVLTGGNTEAFF | TRBJ1-1 | 13 | TRBV29-1 | .
CASSAGTGTGYGYTF | TRBJ1-2 | 15 | TRBV19 | .
CAISEWGTGSPLHF | TRBJ1-6 | 14 | TRBV10-3 | few
CASSYLAGESTDTQYF | TRBJ2-3 | 16 | TRBV3-1/TRBV3-2 | .
CATSRDTGTSGNNEQFF | TRBJ2-1 | 17 | TRBV15 | once
CASQGGGHTEAFF | TRBJ1-1 | 13 | TRBV25-1 | .
CASSSGGTVYGYTF | TRBJ1-2 | 14 | TRBV28 | .
CASSPSGSNQPQHF | TRBJ1-5 | 14 | TRBV6-5 | few
CASSPYRATNEKLFF | TRBJ1-4 | 15 | TRBV27 | once
CASSLWAKGRGSPLHF | TRBJ1-6 | 16 | TRBV13 | .
CASSKTGWDSVNYEQYF | TRBJ2-7 | 17 | TRBV21-1 | once
CASRIGQNGRYGYTF | TRBJ1-2 | 15 | TRBV6-5 | .
CASQTGSNIGANVLTF | TRBJ2-6 | 16 | TRBV7-6 | .
CASSSGASGRRYNEQFF | TRBJ2-1 | 17 | TRBV19 | once
CATSWGREGGYTF | TRBJ1-2 | 13 | TRBV24-1 | .
CASSLGLAGGETQYF | TRBJ2-5 | 15 | TRBV11-2 | .
CASGLATGGGETQYF | TRBJ2-5 | 15 | TRBV12-5 | .
CASSRGHELMNTEAFF | TRBJ1-1 | 16 | TRBV5-1 | once
CASSLVPGGTLEAFF | TRBJ1-1 | 15 | TRBV5-1 | .
CASSLGGSGNTIYF | TRBJ1-3 | 14 | TRBV5-1 | .
CAWSVLPGGGANIQYF | TRBJ2-4 | 16 | TRBV30 | .
CASSLGTFGDRRGNTIYF | TRBJ1-3 | 18 | TRBV7-9 | few
CASRPQGANSPLHF | TRBJ1-6 | 14 | TRBV19 | .
CASSLQAEQFF | TRBJ2-1 | 11 | TRBV7-2 | .
CASSLRTDQETQYF | TRBJ2-5 | 14 | TRBV3-1/TRBV3-2 | .
CASSLVTGRGPAYEQYF | TRBJ2-7 | 17 | TRBV5-6 | .
CASSYSRGNTEAFF | TRBJ1-1 | 14 | TRBV6-5 | .
CASSATGGRYEQYF | TRBJ2-7 | 14 | TRBV5-4 | .
CASSVGGRYGYTF | TRBJ1-2 | 13 | TRBV5-1 | few
CASSDPGGRGAEAFF | TRBJ1-1 | 15 | TRBV6-1 | .
CASRDRGEEQYF | TRBJ2-7 | 12 | TRBV6-5 | .
CAWGLAGGTDTQYF | TRBJ2-3 | 14 | TRBV30 | .
CASSVDSFGQPQHF | TRBJ1-5 | 14 | TRBV7-8 | .
CASSQGWGQLSAFF | TRBJ1-1 | 14 | TRBV3-1/TRBV3-2 | .
CAALGDSRTEAFF | TRBJ1-1 | 13 | TRBV6-5 | .
CAWSAEIRLAPAYEQYF | TRBJ2-7 | 17 | TRBV30 | .
CASSKGEGGGRSVYEQYF | TRBJ2-7 | 18 | TRBV21-1 | .
CAIELRDRGPNQPQHF | TRBJ1-5 | 16 | TRBV28 | .
CASRLVGTGFYEQYF | TRBJ2-7 | 15 | TRBV6-6 | .
CASSYKTGGDGYTF | TRBJ1-2 | 14 | TRBV6-5 | .
CAWSAGAGATDTQYF | TRBJ2-3 | 15 | TRBV30 | .
CASSLQRGNNEQFF | TRBJ2-1 | 14 | TRBV7-2 | .
CASSQTGENSPLHF | TRBJ1-6 | 14 | TRBV5-1 | .
CASSPGQGVREKLFF | TRBJ1-4 | 15 | TRBV18 | .